This T cell receptor (beta chain) was recorded in a study of radiotherapy plus CTLA-4 blockade in lung cancer. About the research overall: Objective responses were recorded in 15% to 20% of patients, with disease control recorded in approximately 32%.

Notes on the study in general: Alongside interferon-beta, early blood T cell clone dynamics were reportedly the best predictor of response.

About this clone: Antigen unknown.

The ends were cut back, 3 bases at V and 2 bases at J, with 18 bases in the middle. The CDR3 is made up of 17 amino acids. Germline-derived CDR1 and CDR2 are SGHTS and YDEGEE. TCRdb's table, derived via immunoSEQ multiplex PCR, lists solely in-frame clones and lacks some. Of around 90,000 clones listed, 83% are singletons. The sequencing here drew on peripheral blood, taken from a patient treated with radiotherapy plus ipilimumab. This chain links TRBV5-8 with TRBJ1-3; maybe TRBD1 (5 bases). This clonotype originated in a human donor with non-small cell lung cancer who had stable disease on radiotherapy plus ipilimumab. CDR3 nucleotide sequence: TGTGCCAGCAGCTCCAAACAGGCCCTCACCGCTGGAAACACCATATATTTT. It codes for CASSSKQALTAGNTIYF.